Sequencing of this T cell receptor beta chain was carried out in a study of blood T cells in healthy people across ages. As regards this clonotype: The antigen is not known.

The CDR3 is 13 amino acids. V was trimmed by 7 bases and J by 0 bases, leaving 9 bases between them. The study, taken as a whole, reports: The CMV status of each donor remained undetermined, and this could have confounded shifts in expanded clonotypes. Per million T cells, TCR beta diversity dropped roughly linearly as age increased.

For the second PCR, which ran for about 6 to 11 cycles, a sample-barcoded 5' primer and a J-beta primer mix were used. TCRdb recomputed calls from the 5' RACE reads with MiXCR, one row per CDR3 protein. The sample holds almost 800,000 distinct CDR3 sequences, 55% to 70% seen once. V gene TRBV12-3 or TRBV12-4 combines with J gene TRBJ1-1; D call uncertain. The clonotype originates from a man under 40 in good health. Material for sequencing was blood. CDR3: CASTNEMNTEAFF. CDR3 coding DNA: TGTGCCAGCACTAATGAAATGAACACTGAAGCTTTCTTT.